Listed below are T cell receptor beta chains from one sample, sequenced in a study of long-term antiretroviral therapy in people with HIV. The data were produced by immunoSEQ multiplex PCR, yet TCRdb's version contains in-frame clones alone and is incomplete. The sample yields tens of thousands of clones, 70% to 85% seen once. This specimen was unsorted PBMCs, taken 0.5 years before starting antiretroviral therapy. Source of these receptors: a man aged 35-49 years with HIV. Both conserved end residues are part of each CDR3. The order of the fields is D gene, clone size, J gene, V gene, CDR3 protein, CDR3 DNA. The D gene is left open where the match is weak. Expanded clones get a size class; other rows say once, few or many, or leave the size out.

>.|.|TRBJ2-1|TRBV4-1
CASSQGTKIGNEQFF
TGCGCCAGCAGCCAAGGGACGAAGATTGGAAATGAGCAGTTCTTC
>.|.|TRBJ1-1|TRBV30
CAWSGQREAFF
TGTGCCTGGAGTGGACAGCGTGAAGCTTTCTTT
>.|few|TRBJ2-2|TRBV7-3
CASSPWTAGELFF
TGTGCCAGCAGCCCGTGGACGGCCGGGGAGCTGTTTTTT
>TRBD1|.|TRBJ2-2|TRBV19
CASIHRVTGTGAITGVAGELFF
TGTGCCAGTATTCACCGGGTAACCGGGACAGGGGCCATCACCGGGGTGGCCGGGGAGCTGTTTTTT
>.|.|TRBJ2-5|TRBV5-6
CASSLGLNQETQYF
TGTGCCAGCAGCTTGGGATTGAATCAAGAGACCCAGTACTTC
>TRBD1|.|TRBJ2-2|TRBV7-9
CASSWGQGRTGELFF
TGTGCCAGCAGCTGGGGACAGGGAAGGACCGGGGAGCTGTTTTTT
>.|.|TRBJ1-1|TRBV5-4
CASSPPGRMNTEAFF
TGTGCCAGCAGCCCACCAGGGCGGATGAACACTGAAGCTTTCTTT
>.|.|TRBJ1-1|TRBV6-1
CASLLGRSRNTEAFF
TGTGCCAGTCTGCTAGGGAGGTCTAGGAACACTGAAGCTTTCTTT
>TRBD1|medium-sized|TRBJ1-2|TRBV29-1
CSAPRQGAGGYTF
TGCAGCGCCCCACGCCAGGGGGCGGGAGGCTACACCTTC
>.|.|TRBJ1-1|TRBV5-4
CASSLDIRNTEAFF
TGTGCCAGCAGCCTGGATATCCGGAACACTGAAGCTTTCTTT
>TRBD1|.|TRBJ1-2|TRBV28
CASAPGTANYGYTF
TGTGCCAGTGCCCCTGGGACAGCTAACTATGGCTACACCTTC
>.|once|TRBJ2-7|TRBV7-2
CASSLAVNSYEQYF
TGTGCCAGCAGCTTGGCAGTGAACTCCTACGAGCAGTACTTC
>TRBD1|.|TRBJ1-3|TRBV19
CASSQGRGNTIYF
TGTGCCAGTTCACAGGGGAGGGGAAACACCATATATTTT
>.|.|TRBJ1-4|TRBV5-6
CASSLWGAVDEKLFF
TGTGCCAGCAGCCTGTGGGGGGCGGTGGATGAAAAACTGTTTTTT
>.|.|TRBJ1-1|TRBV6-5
CASSLGGNTEAFF
TGTGCCAGCAGTTTGGGGGGGAACACTGAAGCTTTCTTT
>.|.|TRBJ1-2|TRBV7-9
CASSLDFYGYTF
TGTGCCAGCAGCTTAGATTTCTATGGCTACACCTTC
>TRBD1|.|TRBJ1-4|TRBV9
CASSVGRYRGRDEKLFF
TGTGCCAGCAGCGTAGGCCGATACAGGGGGCGCGATGAAAAACTGTTTTTT
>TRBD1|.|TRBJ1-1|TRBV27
CASSPDRGGTEAFF
TGTGCCAGCAGTCCCGACAGGGGAGGCACTGAAGCTTTCTTT
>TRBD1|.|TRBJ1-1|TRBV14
CASSLRTGTEAFF
TGTGCCAGCAGCCTGAGGACAGGCACTGAAGCTTTCTTT
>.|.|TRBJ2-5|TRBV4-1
CASSQAPTASQETQYF
TGCGCCAGCAGCCAAGCTCCGACAGCCTCACAAGAGACCCAGTACTTC
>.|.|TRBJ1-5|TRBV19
CASSSEAGGTHSNQPQHF
TGTGCCAGTAGTTCGGAAGCGGGGGGAACCCATAGCAATCAGCCCCAGCATTTT
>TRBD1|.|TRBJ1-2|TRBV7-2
CASSLGRTGDYTF
TGTGCCAGCAGCTTAGGACGGACAGGGGACTACACCTTC
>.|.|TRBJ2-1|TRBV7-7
CASSPSFTHNEQFF
TGTGCTAGCAGCCCTAGTTTTACGCACAATGAGCAGTTCTTC
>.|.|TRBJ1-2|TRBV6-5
CASSYSGGGYTF
TGTGCCAGCAGTTACTCAGGGGGGGGCTACACCTTC
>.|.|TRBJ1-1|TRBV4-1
CASSQDPWQGSTEAFF
TGCGCCAGCAGCCAAGATCCGTGGCAGGGCAGCACTGAAGCTTTCTTT
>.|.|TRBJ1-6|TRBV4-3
CASSQDAGLNSPLHF
TGCGCCAGCAGCCAAGATGCGGGTCTGAATTCACCCCTCCACTTT
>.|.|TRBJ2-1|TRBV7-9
CASSPDLNEQFF
TGTGCCAGCAGCCCGGACCTTAATGAGCAGTTCTTC
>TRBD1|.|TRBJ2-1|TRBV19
CASTQDRDPYNEQFF
TGTGCCAGTACCCAAGACAGGGATCCCTACAATGAGCAGTTCTTC
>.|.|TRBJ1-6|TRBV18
CASSPLETGYSPLHF
TGTGCCAGCTCACCTCTGGAGACAGGCTATTCACCCCTCCACTTT
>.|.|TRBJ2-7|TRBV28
CASSLFAGAGEQYF
TGTGCCAGCAGTTTATTTGCGGGCGCGGGCGAGCAGTACTTC
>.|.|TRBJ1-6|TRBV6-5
CASSYPPGPTSPLHF
TGTGCCAGCAGTTATCCGCCGGGACCCACTTCACCCCTCCACTTT
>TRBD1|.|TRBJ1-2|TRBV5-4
CASSLSRGTFYGYTF
TGTGCCAGCAGCTTGTCCAGGGGGACTTTCTATGGCTACACCTTC
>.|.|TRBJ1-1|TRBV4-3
CASSREPPWDTEAFF
TGCGCCAGCAGCCGGGAGCCCCCCTGGGACACTGAAGCTTTCTTT
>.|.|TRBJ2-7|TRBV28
CASSPPSPYEQYF
TGTGCCAGCAGTCCCCCGAGCCCCTACGAGCAGTACTTC
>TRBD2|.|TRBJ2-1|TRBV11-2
CASSSVTSGDNEQFF
TGTGCCAGCAGCTCTGTTACTAGCGGGGACAATGAGCAGTTCTTC
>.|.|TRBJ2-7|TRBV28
CASSLGGYEQYF
TGTGCCAGCAGTTTGGGAGGCTACGAGCAGTACTTC
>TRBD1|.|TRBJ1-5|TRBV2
CASSRDRGLQPQHF
TGTGCCAGCAGCCGCGACAGGGGGCTTCAGCCCCAGCATTTT
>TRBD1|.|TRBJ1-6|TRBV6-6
CASSLTGLNGSPLHF
TGTGCCAGCAGCTTGACAGGGCTAAATGGTTCACCCCTCCACTTT
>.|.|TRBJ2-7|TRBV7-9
CASSLTQESYEQYF
TGTGCCAGCAGCTTAACTCAAGAATCCTACGAGCAGTACTTC
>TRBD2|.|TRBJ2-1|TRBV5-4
CASRLAGAYEQFF
TGTGCCAGCAGACTAGCGGGGGCTTATGAGCAGTTCTTC
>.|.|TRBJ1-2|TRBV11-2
CASSEGAYGYTF
TGTGCCAGCAGCGAAGGGGCCTATGGCTACACCTTC
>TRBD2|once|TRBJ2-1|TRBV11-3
CASSSSPAGGEQFF
TGTGCCAGCAGCTCCTCCCCAGCGGGGGGTGAGCAGTTCTTC
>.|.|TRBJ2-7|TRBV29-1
CSVLYTSSEQYF
TGCAGCGTTTTATATACCAGTTCCGAGCAGTACTTC
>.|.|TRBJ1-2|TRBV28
CASRRAGNYGYTF
TGTGCCAGCAGGAGGGCAGGGAACTATGGCTACACCTTC
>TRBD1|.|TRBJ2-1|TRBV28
CASTPRWGTGGNEQFF
TGTGCCAGCACCCCCAGGTGGGGCACAGGGGGCAATGAGCAGTTCTTC